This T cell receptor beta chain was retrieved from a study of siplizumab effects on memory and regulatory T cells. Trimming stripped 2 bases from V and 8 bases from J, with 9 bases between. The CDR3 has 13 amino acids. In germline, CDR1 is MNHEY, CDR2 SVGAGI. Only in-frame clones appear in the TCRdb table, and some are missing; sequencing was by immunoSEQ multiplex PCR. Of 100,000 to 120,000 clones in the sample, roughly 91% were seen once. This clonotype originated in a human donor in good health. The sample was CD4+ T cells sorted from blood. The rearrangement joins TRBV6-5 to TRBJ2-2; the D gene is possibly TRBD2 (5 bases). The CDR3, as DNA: TGTGCCAGCAGTTACCCGGGAACTGGGGAGCTGTTTTTT. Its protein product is CASSYPGTGELFF.